Below, one T cell receptor (beta chain) is given with its context. This entry is derived from a study of tumor and adjacent non-tumor tissue in lung cancer. Study overall: Stage I to III disease affected ten to eleven men and roughly 5 women aged roughly 31 to 80.

Three rounds of nested PCR, following a modified ARM-PCR protocol, produced the TCRbeta library. One entry per CDR3 protein results from TCRdb running MiXCR on the multiplex PCR reads. The sample includes 100,000 to 120,000 distinct CDR3 sequences, approximately 84% of them seen just once. No cell sorting was done before RNA was extracted from the tissue. The CDR3 is made up of 12 amino acids. The V end lost 1 base, the J end lost 12 bases, and 13 bases lay between the germline ends. In germline, CDR1 is SGHTA, CDR2 FQGNSA. The chain has TRBV7-2 and TRBJ2-7; D gene uncertain. This sequence was found in a man between 65 and 85 years old with non-small cell lung cancer. Sequenced material: lung tumor tissue. The DNA of the CDR3 is TGTGCCAGCAGCTTAGACTATTGGAGATCGTACTTC. Encoded protein: CASSLDYWRSYF.